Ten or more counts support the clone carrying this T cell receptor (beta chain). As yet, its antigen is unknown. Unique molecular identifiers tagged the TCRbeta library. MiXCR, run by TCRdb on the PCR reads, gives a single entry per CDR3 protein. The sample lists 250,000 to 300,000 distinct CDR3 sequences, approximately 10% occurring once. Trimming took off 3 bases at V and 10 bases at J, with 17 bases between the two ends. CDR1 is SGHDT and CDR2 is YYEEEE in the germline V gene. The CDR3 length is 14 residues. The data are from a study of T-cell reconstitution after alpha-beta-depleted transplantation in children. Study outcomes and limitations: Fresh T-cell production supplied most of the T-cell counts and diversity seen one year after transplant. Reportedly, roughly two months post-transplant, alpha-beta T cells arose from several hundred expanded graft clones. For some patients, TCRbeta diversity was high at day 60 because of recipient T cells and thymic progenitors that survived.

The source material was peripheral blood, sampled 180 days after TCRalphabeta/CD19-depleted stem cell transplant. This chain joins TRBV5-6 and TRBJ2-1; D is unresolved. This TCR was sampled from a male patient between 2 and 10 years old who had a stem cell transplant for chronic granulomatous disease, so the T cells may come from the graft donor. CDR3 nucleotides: TGTGCCAGCAGCTCCACCTTGATCCCGACGGAGCAGTTCTTC. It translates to CASSSTLIPTEQFF.